The T cell receptor (beta chain) described here comes from a study of molecular identifiers for immune sequencing clone quantification. Each CDR3 protein is one row after TCRdb ran MiXCR on the PCR reads. The sample has about 640,000 distinct CDR3 sequences, 20% seen once. The V gene's germline CDR1 is MNHEY and CDR2 SMNVEV (reference sequence). This CDR3 contains 16 residues. V lost 5 bases to trimming and J lost 0 bases, with 15 bases between them. This clonotype was detected ten times or more. The source of this sequence is a human donor in good health. Some libraries in this study had Jurkat cell RNA spiked in. The sample comprised naive CD8+ T cells from blood, with Jurkat cell RNA spiked in. Regarding subset: FACS-sorted CD8+CD4-CCR7+CD45RA+ naive T cells. The chain recombines TRBV27 with TRBJ2-3, with D possibly matching TRBD2 (6 bases). The CDR3 DNA reads as TGTGCCAGCAGTCCGCGGGACCTCTCTAGCACAGATACGCAGTATTTT. Translated: CASSPRDLSSTDTQYF.